This T cell receptor beta chain stems from a study of blood T cell repertoires in COVID-19. The overall study: Acute and convalescent COVID-19 samples came from the United States, Italy and Spain.

Assay used: immunoSEQ multiplex PCR; TCRdb lists only in-frame clones, some missing. This sample has nearly 100,000 clones, with about 80% found just once. The receptor's source is a man in his 70s with acute or convalescent COVID-19. The sample comprised peripheral blood.

As DNA, the CDR3 is TGTGCCAGCAGTGAGGGCAGACAAACTGAAGCTTTCTTT. This sequence encodes CASSEGRQTEAFF. The chain recombines TRBV2 with TRBJ1-1; D unresolved. This CDR3 has 13 residues. V lost 3 bases and J 5 bases, leaving 10 bases between the germline ends. CDR1 is SNHLY, CDR2 FYNNEI, per germline.